This T cell receptor (beta chain) appears in the sequencing data of a study of T cell responses to AZD1222 COVID-19 vaccine (dated by TCRdb to about 2021). Regarding the research as a whole: A total of about 250 trial participants underwent TCR sequencing, of whom under 220 had received two doses of AZD1222 and about 25 had received two doses of the MenACWY control vaccine. Trial participants were enrolled by age into 18-55, 56-69 and 70-plus year subgroups, with 148, 28 and 57 TCR-sequenced participants respectively. General findings and caveats noted by the study authors: Conclusions about previously exposed vaccinees are limited because only five or six AZD1222 recipients were SARS-CoV-2 seropositive at baseline. Most participants were white British and females outnumbered males, and the authors suggested that clonal diversity may have been underestimated. Reportedly, almost half of the unique spike-specific TCRs recognized epitopes lying outside the regions that are mutated in the B.1.351 and B.1.1.7 variants. In the small 56-69-year group, the increase in depth fell short of significance, most likely because of low power. The whole spike protein was spanned by vaccine-associated CD4 TCRs, and dominant responses were seen in regions 160-218 and 743-854. A significant rise in spike-specific TCR breadth and depth was observed after two AZD1222 doses relative to day 0 and relative to MenACWY recipients. Because no samples from the day 14 peak response were available, repertoires could be characterized only after the peak T cell response.

On this clone itself: What this receptor recognizes is not known. No base-level quality is on record; no much larger clone is a single base apart.

This specimen's time point label, interpreted: about 28 days (+/-7) after the second vaccine dose. AZD1222 recipients whose second dose came at about 4 weeks and those whose second dose came at about 12 weeks were combined into one group, since spike-specific TCR depth and breadth did not differ between the two schedules. Vaccinee samples came from UK trials COV001 and COV002, including a single-blind randomized controlled phase 2/3 trial of AZD1222 (ChAdOx1 nCoV-19) in healthy adults. For TCRbeta chain sequencing, PBMC samples were collected from trial participants at day 0 and at day 28 after the second dose. The germline V gene gives CDR1 as MNHNS and CDR2 as SASEGT. Clipping removes 3 bases from V and 8 bases from J, with 7 as the unmatched junction base count. The CDR3 covers 14 residues, taking in both the cysteine and the phenylalanine. Of all the DNA, just the CDR3 is kept, 42 bases in frame from base 1.

The CDR3 regions of human TCRbeta chains were analyzed by immunosequencing. The authors processed their data as follows. TCRs in the repertoires were compared against a reference library of SARS-CoV-2-specific TCRs that had been generated with the MIRA antigen-specificity platform. Breadth meant the fraction of unique TCRs that were SARS-CoV-2-associated, whereas depth meant the fraction of total T cells that were SARS-CoV-2-associated. Using the MIRA data, every spike-specific TCR was mapped to the spike region that the TCR reacted to and assigned to either a CD4 or a CD8 class. Log10-transformed breadth and depth values were compared by one-way ANOVA with Sidak's multiple comparisons tests. What TCRdb holds here is the immuneACCESS table cut down to in-frame rearrangements. Part of the clones is not present; checked against another copy, under half of the missing clones reflect an unresolved V gene, and the others are unexplained. That table supplies the V and J calls and clone size; D and trimming were determined from the DNA. This sample holds roughly 170,000 clones; approximately 94% were observed only once. The ten largest clones capture roughly 1.7% of the sample.

The material sequenced was peripheral blood, taken 28 days after the second AZD1222 dose. The receptor chain draws on TRBV6-1 and TRBJ1-2; 9 junctional bases match TRBD1. The TCR originated in an adult who received the AZD1222 COVID-19 vaccine. The sequenced DNA: TGTGCCAGCAGTGAGATAACAGGGGGCAGCGGCTACACCTTC. It translates to CASSEITGGSGYTF.